This T cell receptor beta chain came from a study of cytomegalovirus exposure and HLA in healthy donors (dated by TCRdb to 2015 to 2018). Concerning the study at large: An earlier analysis of some 500 of the donors reported roughly 270 Gb of sequence data and around 120 million unique TCR beta sequences from about 200 million T cells. On average, roughly 200,000 unique TCR beta nucleotide sequences were sequenced per donor among 398 genotyped donors of the cohort, with roughly 18% of those sequences being non-productive. The study profiled the T cell repertoires of approximately 700 subjects by immunosequencing and related them to cytomegalovirus serostatus. To study patterns of TCR occurrence, a later analysis re-analyzed previously published TCR beta repertoires from hundreds of donors and added high-resolution HLA genotyping. Genome-wide SNP genotypes for about 60% of the roughly 670 donors were used in a later genetic analysis, which treated that subset as a discovery cohort. Roughly five DR-DQ haplotypes were handled as single units for association and clustering, since linkage in the cohort was strong. Alongside the repertoire data, information on donor age, sex, ethnicity and CMV serostatus was compiled. The study aimed to test whether cataloging public T cell receptors could reveal signatures of past pathogen exposure. An earlier analysis of 587 of the donors used high-throughput TCR beta sequencing to judge whether each TCR beta V gene segment behaved as functional or pseudogenic. Of the 398 genotyped donors, about 80% fell in the genetic ancestry cluster associated with self-reported Caucasian donors. HLA typing covered class I and class II loci at four-digit resolution. In the later analysis, no new phenotypic data were used to find candidate immune exposures; instead, reliance was placed on TCR beta sequences and their occurrence across donors. Besides the first cohort of roughly 640 subjects, a separate validation cohort made up of about 120 different subjects was used. The number of donors typed differed by locus, with 629-630 for A, B, C, DRB1 and DQB1, more than 500 for DQA1, approximately 570 for DPA1, and 450 to 480 for DPB1. The study combined high-throughput TCR immunosequencing, statistical association of individual TCRs with disease status, and machine learning to predict cytomegalovirus infection status. Roughly 300 gigabases of sequencing data and tens of millions of unique TCR sequences were included in an early release covering 550 to 800 HLA-typed donors. All discovery cohort repertoires had been generated on a single sequencing platform.

Remarks on this clone: Its antigen target is currently unknown. Base qualities are missing; no much larger clone stands one base away.

Libraries were made using the immunoSEQ multiplex PCR assay. For the multiplex PCR, a mixture combining 60 forward primers for TCR Vbeta segments and 13 reverse primers for TCR Jbeta segments was used. The CDR3 region of rearranged TCR beta genes was amplified from genomic DNA with a multiplex PCR assay. The amplified TCR beta libraries were sequenced on the Illumina HiSeq System as 87-base-pair reads. The paper's data handling went like this. In a later analysis, some 80 million unique TCR beta chains were counted across the 650 to 750 repertoires, and roughly 10 million of these chains were shared by at least two donors. Raw reads were error-corrected and collapsed into unique sequences with a nearest-neighbor algorithm that merged closely related sequences to remove PCR and sequencing errors. Alignment of CDR3 sequences to IMGT reference sequences was used to assign V, D and J gene segments. For a sequence to be retained, a match of at least six nucleotides to both a V gene segment and a J gene segment was required. Rearrangements were called productive when the CDR3 lacked stop codons and stayed in frame with V and J; all others were non-productive. Following IMGT convention, CDR3 was defined as the stretch from the second conserved V-encoded cysteine up to the conserved J-encoded phenylalanine. In an earlier analysis of roughly 610 of the donors, sequences lacking an unambiguous match to a single V gene segment were excluded. In an earlier analysis of roughly 500 of the donors, V segments were called functional above 56.7% productive rearrangements and were called segregating when the between-donor standard deviation exceeded 5%. A statistical classification framework was built for diagnosing cytomegalovirus status from the catalog of TCR beta chain sequences. V and J gene assignment, in a later analysis, came from comparing TCR nucleotide sequences with IMGT/GENE-DB human TR gene sequences. Using the TCRdist pipeline, a later analysis assigned CDR3 sequences along with most-parsimonious VDJ recombination scenarios. In a later analysis, each TCR beta chain was defined by its CDR3 amino acid sequence together with its V-gene family, and reads lacking a unique V-gene family were excluded. To address suspected cross-contamination and a sequencing artifact, a later analysis removed 592 highly shared, low-generation-probability nucleotide sequences. For each public chain, a later analysis derived a clonal expansion index from normalized ranks of inferred template counts within each repertoire. Generation probabilities in a later analysis came from a VDJ recombination model fitted to out-of-frame rearrangements, and those results were checked against IGoR. Hypergeometric tests were used in a later analysis to score TCR-TCR, TCR-HLA and TCR-CMV co-occurrence, with a repertoire-size bias correction applied to the TCR pairs. To estimate false discovery rates, a later analysis permuted the HLA or CMV assignments 20 times. A later analysis grouped co-occurring TCRs with DBSCAN, adding TCRdist sequence similarity when clustering within HLA-allele-positive subsets. For co-occurrence clustering, repertoires with fewer than 30,000 or more than 120,000 public chains were excluded, along with five repertoires with anomalous nucleotide sharing. TCRdb re-hosts the immuneACCESS table, in-frame sequences only. Its copies lack some clones; in the studies checked, an unresolved V gene accounts for under half of them, and the cause for the rest is not known. D and trimming come from the DNA, and the V and J calls and clone size come from that table. For this sample the table gives 70,000 to 100,000 clones, of which 75% to 90% were detected only once. Approximately 29% of the sample goes to the ten largest clones.

V is trimmed back by 0 bases and J by 2 bases, and the junction contains 7 bases that no gene match accounts for. CDR1 is given as LGHNA and CDR2 as YSLEER, both from the germline V gene. The CDR3 spans 17 residues, from the cysteine through the phenylalanine. Only the CDR3 portion is preserved as DNA: 51 bases, with reading frame beginning at the first base. The study at large found these results: Specific HLA alleles were associated with 16,951 TCR beta sequences at a false discovery rate of 0.05 in a later analysis. Because counts were too low, roughly 18 rarely observed V segments, including chromosome 9 orphons, were left out of the earlier analysis of a few hundred of the donors. This cohort had only TCR beta chains sequenced, and the lack of alpha or paired-chain data limited which features could be detected. While some public TCRs were present in many individuals, most TCR sequences turned up only very rarely across donors. HLA typing was unavailable for some donors at each locus, so association tests used only the typed subset. In a later analysis, TCR association rates were found to vary across HLA loci, with the most associated TCRs seen for DRB1 alleles and the fewest for HLA-C alleles. In a later genetic analysis, a missense DCLRE1C variant was associated with V-gene and J-gene trimming of TCR beta chains, and the association was replicated in an independent cohort. Linkage disequilibrium might explain the correlated functional status among segregating V segments, but an unknown experimental factor could not be ruled out. The study listed 170 or so TCR beta chains as associated with cytomegalovirus. The classifier was reported to diagnose cytomegalovirus status with high specificity and sensitivity in both the original cohort and the validation cohort. In an earlier analysis of roughly 500 of the donors, most TCR beta V segments appeared in productive rearrangements about 90% or about 30% of the time, broadly matching IMGT annotations. The authors suggested that the approach could potentially be generalized to other disease states and immunological phenotypes. According to a later analysis, parvovirus B19, influenza, CMV and Epstein-Barr virus appeared linked to several top co-occurrence clusters. According to a later analysis, most CMV-associated TCR beta chains appeared to be HLA-restricted, and the HLA associations seemed to be driven largely by CMV exposure. Strong co-occurrence of HLA alleles, especially DR and DQ, made assigning TCR associations to individual alleles difficult. Some IMGT-functional V segments, including TRBV6-2 and TRBV6-3, could not be distinguished by the 87-base-pair reads and were therefore excluded. Presence/absence analyses assumed roughly uniform sequencing depth across donors, an assumption that may not hold. The only immune exposure information available for the cohort was CMV serostatus. A further reported finding was that TCR beta sequences accurately predicted the HLA-A and HLA-B alleles for most subjects in the first cohort. In a later analysis, HLA-associated TCR beta chains showed more clonal expansion and lower generation probabilities than non-associated chains that were equally common. A cluster of highly shared sequence variants was judged likely to be a technical artifact of the sequencing pipeline. Compared with the approximately 720-donor mean, donors in an Asian-associated ancestry cluster had fewer N-insertions in productive TCRs, according to a later genetic analysis. In vitro tests confirmed that three of the cytomegalovirus-associated TCR beta chains recognize cytomegalovirus antigens.

The cohort was made up of roughly 670 healthy bone marrow donors. Cohort members were all nominally healthy when sampled, although unrecorded immune exposures were likely present. The donor tested CMV seropositive, placing the donor among the 289 seropositive members of the cohort. A peripheral blood sample was provided by each donor, and peripheral blood mononuclear cells were used for TCR beta sequencing. The Qiagen DNeasy Blood Extraction Kit was used to extract genomic DNA from the blood cell samples. The chain uses TRBV4-3 and TRBJ2-3, and 8 junction bases match TRBD2. The sequence was obtained from a man in his fifties or sixties in good health and CMV-seropositive. Sequencing was performed on PBMCs. The CDR3 protein is CASSQDWREENTDTQYF. In nucleotide form, the sequence is TGCGCCAGCAGCCAAGATTGGCGGGAGGAGAACACAGATACGCAGTATTTT.